This T cell receptor (beta chain) was sequenced in a study of lymphopenia after photon versus proton radiotherapy. On this clone itself: Its matching antigen is unknown.

Whole-study results and caveats: After the lymphocyte nadir, photon-treated repertoires showed oligoclonal expansion, especially of CD8+ Temra cells.

Between the trimmed V and J ends, which lost 1 base and 7 bases, there was a span of 1 base. The CDR3 has 11 residues. Per germline, CDR1 SGHVS and CDR2 FNYEAQ. Libraries were prepared by immunoSEQ multiplex PCR; TCRdb keeps only in-frame clonotypes and omits some of them. The sample consists of tens of thousands of clones, about 88% of them appearing once. The V and J genes are TRBV7-6 and TRBJ1-4; unclear D gene. Material: peripheral blood, obtained from a patient treated with proton-based radiotherapy. This clonotype originated in a man aged 60 to 75 with pancreatic cancer. CDR3 residues: CASSLVEKLFF. The CDR3 DNA sequence: TGTGCCAGCAGCTTAGTTGAAAAACTGTTTTTT.